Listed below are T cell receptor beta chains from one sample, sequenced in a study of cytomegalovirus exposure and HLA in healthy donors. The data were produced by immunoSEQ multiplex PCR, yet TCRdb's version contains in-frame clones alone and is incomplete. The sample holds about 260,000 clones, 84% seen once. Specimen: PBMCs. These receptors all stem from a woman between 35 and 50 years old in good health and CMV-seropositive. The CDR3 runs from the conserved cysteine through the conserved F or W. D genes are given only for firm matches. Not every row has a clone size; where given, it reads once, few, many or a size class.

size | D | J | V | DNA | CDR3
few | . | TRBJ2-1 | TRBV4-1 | TGCGCCAGCAGCCAAGCGGTGGAGCAGTTCTTC | CASSQAVEQFF
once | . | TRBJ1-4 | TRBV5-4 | TGTGCCAGCAGTGACCGGGAAGAACAGGGAAATGAAAAACTGTTTTTT | CASSDREEQGNEKLFF
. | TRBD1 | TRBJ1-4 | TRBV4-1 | TGCGCCAGCAGCCAATCTCAAGGACAGGGTTTTGAAAAACTGTTTTTT | CASSQSQGQGFEKLFF
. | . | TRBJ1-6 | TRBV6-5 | TGTGCCAGCAGTTACGCCCCCGGGTCGTGGAATTCACCCCTCCACTTT | CASSYAPGSWNSPLHF
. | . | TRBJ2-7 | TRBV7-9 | TGTGCCAGCAGCTTAAATGTAGCAGCTGACCCCTACGAGCAGTACTTC | CASSLNVAADPYEQYF
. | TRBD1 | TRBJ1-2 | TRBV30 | TGTGCCTGGAAAGGGGGACAGGGTTACGGTAGCTATGGCTACACCTTC | CAWKGGQGYGSYGYTF
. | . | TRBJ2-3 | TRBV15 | TGTGCCACCAGCAGTTTACTGACAGGAACAGATACGCAGTATTTT | CATSSLLTGTDTQYF
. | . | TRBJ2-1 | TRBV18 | TGTGCCAGTCAACAGACCGCAACGAATTATGAGCAGTTCTTC | CASQQTATNYEQFF
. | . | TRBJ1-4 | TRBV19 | TGTGCCAGTAGTCCCGGACATAATGAAAAACTGTTTTTT | CASSPGHNEKLFF
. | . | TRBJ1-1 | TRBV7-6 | TGTGCCAGCAGCTTAGGGCGGCGCACTGAAGCTTTCTTT | CASSLGRRTEAFF
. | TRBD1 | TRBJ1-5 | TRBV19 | TGTGCCAGTAATTCCCGGGGGACAGGGTTAAATCAGCCCCAGCATTTT | CASNSRGTGLNQPQHF
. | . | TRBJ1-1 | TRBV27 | TGTGCCAGCAATTTAAGGCAGGGCGGTACTGAAGCTTTCTTT | CASNLRQGGTEAFF
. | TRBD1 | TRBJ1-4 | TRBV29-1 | TGCAGCGTTAAGACAGGGAGCGTTGAAAAACTGTTTTTT | CSVKTGSVEKLFF
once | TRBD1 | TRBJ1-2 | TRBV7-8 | TGTGCAGTCAGAACAGGGGGCAGGGACTATGGCTACACCTTC | CAVRTGGRDYGYTF
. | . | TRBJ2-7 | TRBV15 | TGTGCCACCAGCAGAGATGTGGCTAGCTACGAGCAGTACTTC | CATSRDVASYEQYF
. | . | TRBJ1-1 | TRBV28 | TGTGCCAGCAGTTTAGAAGGGACACTCACTGAAGCTTTCTTT | CASSLEGTLTEAFF
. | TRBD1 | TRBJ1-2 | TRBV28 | TGTGCCAGCAGCATCCGACAGGGAAGCTATGGCTACACCTTC | CASSIRQGSYGYTF
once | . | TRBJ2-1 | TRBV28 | TGTGCCAGCAGCCGCCTCTATTCGAACAATGAGCAGTTCTTC | CASSRLYSNNEQFF
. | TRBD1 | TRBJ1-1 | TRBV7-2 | TGTGCCAGCAGCTTAAAGGGACAGGGGGCGACCACTGAAGCTTTCTTT | CASSLKGQGATTEAFF